These 32 T cell receptor beta chains were sequenced from one sample in a study of cytomegalovirus exposure and HLA in healthy donors. Some clones are missing from TCRdb's copy, which holds only in-frame ones; the method was immunoSEQ multiplex PCR. This table holds more than 100,000 clones, about 90% found once. The sample was PBMCs. These receptors all stem from a man aged 25-45 years in good health and CMV-seronegative.

Concerning this clone itself: Other DNA sequences in this sample translate to the same CDR3. The rearrangement uses TRBV5-1 and TRBJ2-5, with TRBD1 as a possible D gene (6 bases). V lost 5 bases and J 5 bases, leaving 13 bases between the germline ends. The CDR3 length is 13 residues. Germline V CDR1 and CDR2: SGHRS, YFSETQ. The CDR3 is CASSFGGGETQYF. CDR3 bases: TGCGCCAGCAGTTTTGGGGGCGGGGAGACCCAGTACTTC.

The chain has TRBV30 and TRBJ2-6, with D possibly being TRBD2 (5 bases). V was clipped by 1 base and J by 1 base, with 5 bases between them. This CDR3 is 14 amino acids long. Germline V gene data show CDR1 as GTSNPN and CDR2 as SVGIG (reference sequence). CDR3 bases: TGTGCCTGGAGTGGCGGGTCTGGGGCCAACGTCCTGACTTTC. Translation: CAWSGGSGANVLTF.

The chain is built from TRBV10-1 and TRBJ2-7; TRBD1 matches at 7 bases. With 8 bases clipped from V and 8 bases from J, the junction kept 18 bases outside the gene matches. Germline CDR1 reads WNHNN; CDR2 reads SYGVQD (reference sequence). The length of the CDR3 is 15 residues. In DNA, the CDR3 is TGCGCCAGCCAAGACATCGGGACAGCCCGTCCTCAGCAGTACTTC. This sequence encodes CASQDIGTARPQQYF.

This clone was seen more than once but under ten times. V usage is TRBV30 and J usage is TRBJ2-7, with D perhaps TRBD2 (5 bases). Germline V gives CDR1 GTSNPN, CDR2 SVGIG (reference sequence). This CDR3 region has 14 residues. The V gene lost 0 bases and the J gene lost 5 bases, with 14 bases spanning the gap. CDR3 nucleotide sequence: TGTGCCTGGAGTGTGGGGAGACTCAGTAACGAGCAGTACTTC. It encodes CAWSVGRLSNEQYF.

The V and J genes are TRBV28 and TRBJ2-7; perhaps TRBD1 as D (5 bases). V lost 6 bases and J 0 bases, leaving 18 bases between the germline ends. Per the germline V gene, CDR1 is MDHEN and CDR2 is SYDVKM. This CDR3 is built from 16 residues. CDR3: CASRDSRVFGSYEQYF. The CDR3 DNA sequence: TGTGCCAGCAGAGATTCCAGGGTCTTTGGCTCCTACGAGCAGTACTTC.

The chain employs TRBV15 and TRBJ2-2, with 7 bases identical to TRBD1. CDR3 length: 18 residues. The germline V gene encodes CDR1 LNHNV and CDR2 YYDKDF (reference sequence). Trimming cost V 5 bases and J 0 bases; bases outside gene matches: 12. CDR3 DNA sequence: TGTGCCACCAGCTCTACGACCGGACAGGTCGCGAACACCGGGGAGCTGTTTTTT. It translates to CATSSTTGQVANTGELFF.

CDR3 DNA: TGTGCCAGCAGCTTAGAATCGTTTCGGGAGACCCAGTACTTC. Its protein product is CASSLESFRETQYF. The chain is built from TRBV7-9 and TRBJ2-5; D not certain. This CDR3 is 14 amino acids long. V lost 1 base to trimming and J lost 5 bases, with 11 bases between them. CDR1 and CDR2 (germline): SEHNR, FQNEAQ (reference sequence).

A single count supports this clone. The CDR3 loop reads CASSQVAGNQETQYF. The DNA of the CDR3 is TGTGCCAGCAGCCAAGTGGCGGGGAACCAAGAGACCCAGTACTTC. The chain has TRBV14 and TRBJ2-5; the D gene is possibly TRBD2 (6 bases). Germline CDR1 is SGHDN and CDR2 is FVKESK. This CDR3 has 15 residues. V lost 1 base and J 0 bases, leaving 9 bases between the germline ends.

The J gene is TRBJ2-2, the V gene TRBV5-4; 8 nucleotides align to TRBD2. The CDR3 is made up of 16 amino acids. The germline CDR1 and CDR2 sequences are SGHNT and YYREEE (reference sequence). V was clipped by 1 base and J by 5 bases; unmatched bases: 7. CDR3 in DNA: TGTGCCAGCAGCTTGAACAGCGGGAGTTTGACCGGGGAGCTGTTTTTT. Its translation is CASSLNSGSLTGELFF.

Only one count was recorded for this clone. The J gene is TRBJ2-1, the V gene TRBV7-2; possibly TRBD2 for D (5 bases). Germline CDR1 is SGHTA and CDR2 is FQGNSA. The CDR3 covers 14 residues. V lost 2 bases to trimming and J lost 13 bases, with 18 bases between them. The CDR3 reads CASSLRRAESPQFF. As DNA, the CDR3 is TGTGCCAGCAGCTTACGTAGAGCGGAGTCCCCCCAGTTCTTC.

The rearrangement links TRBV15 to TRBJ2-7, with no clear D. Germline lookup yields CDR1 LNHNV and CDR2 YYDKDF (reference sequence). The germline V and J ends were trimmed by 0 bases and 5 bases, with 14 bases remaining between them. The CDR3 is 15 amino acids. CDR3 sequence (DNA): TGTGCCACCAGCAGAGATCCGCTTACAAATAACGAGCAGTACTTC. Its translation: CATSRDPLTNNEQYF.

CDR3 DNA sequence: TGTGCCACCAGCTCCCGGGACAGAAGTAATGAAAAACTGTTTTTT. Its protein product is CATSSRDRSNEKLFF. The gene calls are TRBV15 and TRBJ1-4; 7 positions match TRBD1. CDR3 size: 15 residues. The germline V gene has CDR1 LNHNV and CDR2 YYDKDF (reference sequence). V was pared by 5 bases and J by 4 bases, with 7 bases of the junction left unmatched. The full variable domain, rest sourced from reference TRBV15 and TRBJ1-4, is DAMVIQNPRYQVTQFGKPVTLSCSQTLNHNVMYWYQQKSSQAPKLLFHYYDKDFNNEADTPDNFQSRRPNTSFCFLDIRSPGLGDTAMYLCATSSRDRSNEKLFFGSGTQLSVL.

The chain carries TRBV29-1 and TRBJ2-1; D may be TRBD2 (5 bases). Germline CDR1 is SQVTM and CDR2 is ANQGSEA. CDR3 length: 13 amino acids. V lost 3 bases to trimming and J lost 0 bases, with 6 bases between them. DNA for the CDR3: TGCAGCGTTGACGGGGACTCCTACAATGAGCAGTTCTTC. Its protein is CSVDGDSYNEQFF.

The chain combines TRBV7-8 with TRBJ1-1, with D perhaps TRBD1 (6 bases). The CDR3 contains 14 residues. Trimming removed 6 bases from V and 1 base from J, with 12 bases in between. CDR1 is SGHVS and CDR2 is FQNEAQ in the germline V gene. The chain's CDR3 is CASSWRGGNTEAFF. The DNA of the CDR3 is TGTGCCAGCAGTTGGAGGGGGGGGAACACTGAAGCTTTCTTT. The whole variable domain, filled in from reference TRBV7-8 and TRBJ1-1, reads GAGVSQSPRYKVAKRGQDVALRCDPISGHVSLFWYQQALGQGPEFLTYFQNEAQLDKSGLPSDRFFAERPEGSVSTLKIQRTQQEDSAVYLCASSWRGGNTEAFFGQGTRLTVV.

The chain has TRBV7-9 and TRBJ1-1, with D perhaps TRBD1 (6 bases). In germline, CDR1 is SEHNR, CDR2 FQNEAQ (reference sequence). The CDR3 is 14 residues long. V was shortened by 3 bases and J by 3 bases, with 11 bases between the two germline ends. CDR3: CASSFNREYTEAFF. DNA of the CDR3: TGTGCCAGCAGCTTCAACAGGGAGTACACTGAAGCTTTCTTT.

This sequence joins TRBV4-1 and TRBJ1-1; 7 nucleotides match TRBD1. Germline assignment: CDR1 MGHRA and CDR2 YSYEKL. V lost 5 bases and J lost 4; bases outside the gene matches: 7. The CDR3 spans 14 residues. CDR3 bases: TGCGCCAGCAGCAGACTCAGGGGGGTCACTGAAGCTTTCTTT. Translated: CASSRLRGVTEAFF.

The chain recombines TRBV2 with TRBJ1-1, with 10 nucleotides matching TRBD1. Germline lookup yields CDR1 SNHLY and CDR2 FYNNEI. Trimming took 4 bases from V and 4 from J; bases not matched to a gene: 12. CDR3 length: 17 residues. CDR3 region: CASSGRQGALVTTEAFF. CDR3 in DNA: TGTGCCAGCAGTGGTCGACAGGGGGCCCTTGTGACCACTGAAGCTTTCTTT.

The genes are TRBV4-1 and TRBJ1-5; D gene unclear. Germline V gene data show CDR1 as MGHRA and CDR2 as YSYEKL. With 3 bases removed from V and 5 bases from J, the gap between germline ends came to 5 bases. The CDR3 length is 12 residues. The CDR3 protein is CASSHGDQPQHF. CDR3 nucleotide sequence: TGCGCCAGCAGCCACGGGGATCAGCCCCAGCATTTT.

The rearrangement joins TRBV5-1 to TRBJ2-7; tentatively, D is TRBD1 (5 bases). V was shortened by 3 bases and J by 5 bases, with 15 bases between the two germline ends. The CDR3 runs to 14 residues. Germline CDR1 is SGHRS and CDR2 is YFSETQ. In DNA, the CDR3 is TGCGCCAGCAGCTGGATCAGACAGCCTAACGAGCAGTACTTC. It translates to CASSWIRQPNEQYF.

The V call is TRBV4-1, the J call TRBJ1-2, with TRBD1 as a possible D gene (5 bases). The CDR3 contains 15 residues. V shed 1 base and J shed 3 bases, with 12 bases lying between them. The germline CDR1 and CDR2 sequences are MGHRA and YSYEKL. CDR3 nucleotides: TGCGCCAGCAGCCAAGGCGCAGGGACTTACTATGGCTACACCTTC. Its protein is CASSQGAGTYYGYTF.

J is TRBJ2-1 and V is TRBV29-1, with TRBD2 matching 9 bases. CDR3 size: 13 residues. Germline CDR1 SQVTM, CDR2 ANQGSEA. The CDR3 nucleotides are TGCAGTGCCCGACTAGCGGTCTACAATGAGCAGTTCTTC. Residues: CSARLAVYNEQFF.

CDR3 sequence: CASSLSDTQYF. Written as DNA, the CDR3 is TGTGCCAGCAGCTTATCGGATACGCAGTATTTT. The rearrangement links TRBV7-9 to TRBJ2-3; no definite D call. V dropped 2 bases and J dropped 6 bases, with 3 bases sitting between them. The CDR3 consists of 11 residues. Germline CDR1 and CDR2: SEHNR and FQNEAQ (reference sequence).

The chain carries TRBV19 and TRBJ1-2; D ambiguous. The V end was cut by 6 bases, the J end by 2 bases, with 10 bases between. CDR3 length equals 13 residues. In germline, CDR1 is LNHDA, CDR2 SQIVND (reference sequence). The CDR3: CASRSAGNYGYTF. Here the CDR3 DNA reads TGTGCCAGTAGAAGCGCCGGAAACTATGGCTACACCTTC.

V and J are TRBV11-2 and TRBJ2-1; 7 nucleotides match TRBD1. This CDR3 is built from 16 residues. V gave up 1 base and J gave up 6 bases; unmatched junction bases: 9. Germline CDR1 reads SGHAT; CDR2 reads FQNNGV. The CDR3 protein is CASSLGPTGNVNEQFF. In DNA, the CDR3 is TGTGCCAGCAGCTTAGGGCCGACAGGGAATGTCAATGAGCAGTTCTTC. Filled out from reference TRBV11-2 and TRBJ2-1, the complete variable domain reads EAGVAQSPRYKIIEKRQSVAFWCNPISGHATLYWYQQILGQGPKLLIQFQNNGVVDDSQLPKDRFSAERLKGVDSTLKIQPAKLEDSAVYLCASSLGPTGNVNEQFFGPGTRLTVL.

The genes are TRBV7-9 and TRBJ2-7, with D tentatively TRBD2 (6 bases). V was trimmed by 6 bases and J by 0 bases, leaving 12 bases between them. Germline V gene sequence: CDR1 SEHNR, CDR2 FQNEAQ (reference sequence). The CDR3 sequence is 14 residues long. CDR3 sequence (DNA): TGTGCCAGCAGATTTAGCGGTAACTCCTACGAGCAGTACTTC. It translates to CASRFSGNSYEQYF. Full variable domain (remainder filled in from reference TRBV7-9 and TRBJ2-7): DTGVSQNPRHKITKRGQNVTFRCDPISEHNRLYWYRQTLGQGPEFLTYFQNEAQLEKSRLLSDRFSAERPKGSFSTLEIQRTEQGDSAMYLCASRFSGNSYEQYFGPGTRLTVT.

The rearrangement uses TRBV5-1 and TRBJ1-6, with D tentatively TRBD1 (5 bases). Germline CDR1 and CDR2: SGHRS and YFSETQ. V lost 0 bases to trimming and J lost 6 bases, with 16 bases between them. CDR3 length: 17 amino acids. This CDR3 is CASSLAGQGLANSPLHF. CDR3 DNA sequence: TGCGCCAGCAGCTTGGCCGGGCAGGGTCTGGCTAATTCACCCCTCCACTTT.

The chain combines TRBV2 with TRBJ2-3, with a weak D call TRBD1 (6 bases). V lost 8 bases to trimming and J lost 4 bases, with 13 bases between them. Looked up from germline, CDR1 is SNHLY and CDR2 is FYNNEI. The CDR3 contains 13 residues. The CDR3 sequence is CASGGRAADTQYF. DNA of the CDR3: TGTGCCAGCGGGGGCAGGGCAGCAGATACGCAGTATTTT.

The sample holds a few counts of this clone. V and J are TRBV2 and TRBJ1-2; TRBD1 matches at 9 bases. This CDR3 contains 12 residues. Germline-derived CDR1 and CDR2 are SNHLY and FYNNEI. The ends lost 6 bases at V and 6 bases at J; junction bases unmatched: 2. CDR3 DNA sequence: TGTGCCAGCAGGGGACAGGGCGATGGCTACACCTTC. It specifies CASRGQGDGYTF.

The chain carries TRBV14 and TRBJ2-7, with a tentative D call TRBD1 (6 bases). Germline V gives CDR1 SGHDN, CDR2 FVKESK. The CDR3 runs 15 residues. Trimming cost V 3 bases and J 0 bases, with 12 bases left between them. CDR3 in amino acids: CASSQTGTPSYEQYF. The CDR3 region has the DNA TGTGCCAGCAGCCAGACCGGGACACCCTCCTACGAGCAGTACTTC. Full variable domain (outside the CDR3, taken from reference TRBV14 and TRBJ2-7): EAGVTQFPSHSVIEKGQTVTLRCDPISGHDNLYWYRRVMGKEIKFLLHFVKESKQDESGMPNNRFLAERTGGTYSTLKVQPAELEDSGVYFCASSQTGTPSYEQYFGPGTRLTVT.

The chain couples TRBV4-2 to TRBJ2-7; 9 nucleotides align to TRBD2. The trim removed 1 base at V and 3 bases at J, leaving 7 bases unmatched. Germline loops: CDR1 LGHNA, CDR2 YNFKEQ. CDR3 length: 16 amino acids. This CDR3 reads CASSQGGTSRIYEQYF. DNA for the CDR3: TGTGCCAGCAGCCAAGGGGGGACTAGCAGAATCTACGAGCAGTACTTC.

A single count supports this clone. V usage is TRBV1 and J usage is TRBJ2-3; TRBD2 is the table's D call and was not checked against the DNA. TRBV1 is given as a pseudogene. The CDR3 covers 16 residues. The CDR3 spells CTSSRGLSGSTDTQYF. The CDR3 DNA sequence: TGCACCAGCAGCCGGGGTCTGAGCGGGAGTACAGATACGCAGTATTTT.

The chain links TRBV6-5 to TRBJ2-1; 12 bases are shared with TRBD2. Germline V CDR1 and CDR2: MNHEY, SVGAGI. V shed 5 bases, J shed 8 bases, and the junction held 7 bases outside the gene matches. The length of the CDR3 is 15 residues. The CDR3 region has the DNA TGTGCCAGCAGTCAGACTAGCGGGAGAAACGATGAGCAGTTCTTC. Translating gives CASSQTSGRNDEQFF.